These 32 T cell receptor beta chains share one sample of origin, sequenced in a study of cytotoxic CD8 clonotypes in ibrutinib-treated CLL (dated by TCRdb to the early 2020s). The library came from the immunoSEQ multiplex PCR assay. TCRdb provides this immuneACCESS table in a form limited to in-frame rearrangements. Some clones are lacking; in checked studies, under half of them reflect an unresolved V gene, and why the rest are absent is not known. A total of some 200,000 clones appear in this sample, over 65% of them only once. About 6.4% of the sample rests with the top ten. Taken with the paper, the label for time point translates to: approximately eleven months on ibrutinib. Sequenced material: PBMCs, taken after 12 months of ibrutinib treatment. These receptors were obtained from a human donor with chronic lymphocytic leukemia.

The chain employs TRBV19 and TRBJ1-5; D gene ambiguous. Germline assignment: CDR1 LNHDA and CDR2 SQIVND (reference sequence). The germline V and J ends were trimmed by 10 bases and 0 bases, with 19 bases remaining between them. CDR3 length: 16 amino acids. The CDR3, as DNA: TGTGCCACCTCCGGGCAGTTCACCTATAGCAATCAGCCCCAGCATTTT. Its protein product is CATSGQFTYSNQPQHF.

The CDR3 coding sequence is TGTGCCAGCAGCTTAGGCGGAGCCCCGGATACGCAGTATTTT. Its translation is CASSLGGAPDTQYF. The rearrangement joins TRBV7-2 to TRBJ2-3, with D unclear. Looked up from germline, CDR1 is SGHTA and CDR2 is FQGNSA. CDR3 size: 14 residues. The V and J ends lost 1 base and 6 bases respectively, with 11 bases between them.

This clone showed up just a few times. The same CDR3 also results from other DNA sequences found in this sample. This chain connects TRBV6-6 to TRBJ1-2; D uncertain. The germline gives CDR1 MNHNY, CDR2 SVGAGI (reference sequence). CDR3 length: 12 residues. Trimming left V 4 bases short and J 2 bases short, with 5 bases between. CDR3 region: CASSSGNYGYTF. In DNA, the CDR3 is TGTGCCAGCAGTTCCGGAAACTATGGCTACACCTTC.

This clone was counted a single time. The chain is built from TRBV6-5 and TRBJ2-1; tentatively, D is TRBD2 (5 bases). The CDR3 contains 14 residues. Germline loops: CDR1 MNHEY, CDR2 SVGAGI. V was trimmed by 5 bases and J by 2 bases, leaving 10 bases between them. The CDR3 protein is CASSERTAYNEQFF. The CDR3 coding sequence is TGTGCCAGCAGTGAGCGGACTGCCTACAATGAGCAGTTCTTC.

The V gene is TRBV30, the J gene TRBJ1-1; TRBD1 matches at 9 bases. From germline, CDR1 is GTSNPN and CDR2 SVGIG (reference sequence). The CDR3 runs to 17 residues. J lost 1 base, V lost 2 bases, and 11 bases had no gene match. The CDR3 DNA follows: TGTGCCTGGAGTACCGAGGACAGGGGATTGGGGAACACTGAAGCTTTCTTT. Translation: CAWSTEDRGLGNTEAFF.

The rearrangement joins TRBV27 to TRBJ2-3, with 9 nucleotides matching TRBD1. Germline trimming cut 7 bases from V and 6 bases from J; bases unmatched to any gene: 8. Germline V lookup: CDR1 MNHEY, CDR2 SMNVEV (reference sequence). This CDR3 has 14 amino acids. CDR3 coding DNA: TGTGCCAGCAAACCACAGGGGGCATGGGATACGCAGTATTTT. This translates into CASKPQGAWDTQYF.

Turning to this clone: One junction end disagrees with the germline gene, perhaps due to a read error. The rearrangement uses TRBV5-4 and TRBJ2-7; TRBD2 agrees at 10 bases. The CDR3 extends over 13 amino acids. Germline CDR1 is SGHNT and CDR2 is YYREEE (reference sequence). The CDR3 loop reads CASSQGLAIEQYF. Written as DNA, the CDR3 is TGCGCCAGCAGCCAGGGACTAGCGATCGAGCAGTACTTC.

CDR3 amino acids: CSVEVDGPVNGYTF. CDR3 coding DNA: TGCAGCGTTGAAGTTGACGGCCCCGTGAATGGCTACACCTTC. The chain carries TRBV29-1 and TRBJ1-2; D not certain. V was cut by 1 base and J by 6 bases, with 15 bases left in between. The CDR3 has 14 amino acids. The germline CDR1 and CDR2 sequences are SQVTM and ANQGSEA.

The chain has TRBV6-6 and TRBJ1-5; D is possibly TRBD1 (5 bases). V lost 7 bases, J lost 4 bases, and 17 bases lay in between. This CDR3 is built from 15 residues. Per germline, CDR1 MNHNY and CDR2 SVGAGI (reference sequence). The CDR3 nucleotides read TGTGCCAGCAAACTTCAGGGTCTACAAAATCAGCCCCAGCATTTT. Translation gives CASKLQGLQNQPQHF.

Here the CDR3 reads CASSGTGGGTGELFF. DNA for the CDR3: TGTGCCAGCTCCGGGACAGGGGGCGGCACCGGGGAGCTGTTTTTT. J is TRBJ2-2 and V is TRBV18; 12 nucleotides agree with TRBD1. Trimming removed 6 bases from V and 4 bases from J; junction bases left unmatched: 3. Germline assignment: CDR1 KGHSH and CDR2 LQKENI. This CDR3 spans 15 amino acids.

This clone was recorded only once. V gene TRBV7-8 combines with J gene TRBJ2-5; D might be TRBD2 (6 bases). V shed 5 bases and J shed 2 bases, with 15 bases lying between them. Per germline, CDR1 SGHVS and CDR2 FQNEAQ. This CDR3 region has 15 residues. CDR3 region: CASSVEGYQQETQYF. The CDR3 coding sequence is TGTGCCAGCAGCGTGGAGGGATACCAACAAGAGACCCAGTACTTC.

V and J are TRBV28 and TRBJ2-3; 7 bases agree with TRBD1. Germline CDR1 is MDHEN and CDR2 is SYDVKM. V was pared by 8 bases and J by 2 bases, with 4 bases of the junction left unmatched. There are 13 residues in the CDR3. Here the CDR3 reads CASSEGATDTQYF. Here the CDR3 DNA reads TGTGCCAGCTCTGAGGGGGCCACAGATACGCAGTATTTT.

This chain joins TRBV29-1 and TRBJ1-2; D gene uncertain. Trimming removed 0 bases at V and 8 bases at J, with 16 bases between. The germline V gene encodes CDR1 SQVTM and CDR2 ANQGSEA. The CDR3 spans 14 residues. CDR3 sequence reads: CSVEDRTVFGGYTF. The CDR3, as DNA: TGCAGCGTTGAAGATCGAACCGTCTTTGGGGGCTACACCTTC.

The chain has TRBV11-2 and TRBJ2-3; 11 bases agree with TRBD2. The CDR3 is made up of 17 amino acids. V gave up 6 bases and J gave up 3 bases; unmatched junction bases: 11. Germline V gene sequence: CDR1 SGHAT, CDR2 FQNNGV. CDR3 DNA: TGTGCCAGCAGGCATCGTCCCGGGACTAGCGGTACAGATACGCAGTATTTT. It specifies CASRHRPGTSGTDTQYF.

This rearrangement joins TRBV11-1 to TRBJ1-2; a possible D gene is TRBD1 (6 bases). Germline CDR1 reads SGHAT; CDR2 reads FQDESV (reference sequence). The V end was cut by 2 bases, the J end by 4 bases, with 11 bases between. The CDR3 runs 14 residues. The CDR3 nucleotides read TGTGCCAGCAGCTTAATCGGCAGGGGCTATGGCTACACCTTC. Its protein product is CASSLIGRGYGYTF.

This chain joins TRBV6-5 and TRBJ1-3; D ambiguous. CDR3 size: 13 residues. Deletions cut 4 bases from V and 2 bases from J, with 6 bases between. Per germline, CDR1 MNHEY and CDR2 SVGAGI. Here the CDR3 reads CASSFTAGNTIYF. CDR3 DNA sequence: TGTGCCAGCAGTTTTACTGCTGGAAACACCATATATTTT.

This clone was seen a single time. CDR3 loop: CASGPGYRSNQPQHF. CDR3 sequence (DNA): TGTGCTAGTGGACCTGGTTACAGGAGCAATCAGCCCCAGCATTTT. V and J are TRBV12-5 and TRBJ1-5; a possible D gene is TRBD1 (5 bases). The CDR3 sequence is 15 residues long. The germline CDR1 and CDR2 sequences are LGHNT and FRNRAP. V was shortened by 6 bases and J by 1 base, with 13 bases between the two germline ends. The full variable domain, completed using reference TRBV12-5 and TRBJ1-5, is DARVTQTPRHKVTEMGQEVTMRCQPILGHNTVFWYRQTMMQGLELLAYFRNRAPLDDSGMPKDRFSAEMPDATLATLKIQPSEPRDSAVYFCASGPGYRSNQPQHFGDGTRLSIL.

This chain links TRBV6-1 with TRBJ1-1; 7 bases match TRBD1. This CDR3 is built from 13 residues. Germline trimming cut 4 bases from V and 4 bases from J; bases unmatched to any gene: 3. Germline V gene sequence: CDR1 MNHNS, CDR2 SASEGT. Written as DNA, the CDR3 is TGTGCCAGCAGTGGAGACAGGGCCACTGAAGCTTTCTTT. Protein: CASSGDRATEAFF.

The rearrangement links TRBV7-9 to TRBJ1-2; no reliable D call. The ends were cut back, 4 bases at V and 8 bases at J, with 8 bases in the middle. Germline V gives CDR1 SEHNR, CDR2 FQNEAQ (reference sequence). The CDR3 is 11 amino acids. This chain's CDR3 is CASSSVEGYTF. DNA of the CDR3: TGTGCCAGCAGCTCGGTGGAGGGCTACACCTTC.

V gene TRBV6-5 combines with J gene TRBJ2-5, with 7 bases identical to TRBD1. V was clipped by 5 bases and J by 0 bases; unmatched bases: 3. CDR3 length: 14 residues. From germline, CDR1 is MNHEY and CDR2 SVGAGI. The CDR3: CASSRQGYQETQYF. In nucleotides, the CDR3 is TGTGCCAGCAGTCGACAGGGCTACCAAGAGACCCAGTACTTC.

The CDR3 DNA sequence: TGTGCCAGTAGTCCTAGGGGGGAGGACACTGAAGCTTTCTTT. Its protein product is CASSPRGEDTEAFF. The V call is TRBV19, the J call TRBJ1-1; D is perhaps TRBD1 (6 bases). Germline V CDR1 and CDR2: LNHDA, SQIVND (reference sequence). The CDR3 consists of 14 residues. Trimming stripped 5 bases from V and 3 bases from J, with 13 bases between.

The CDR3 region is CAIRGGQLNTEAFF. In DNA, the CDR3 is TGTGCCATCAGGGGGGGACAATTGAACACTGAAGCTTTCTTT. This chain uses TRBV10-3 with TRBJ1-1; possible D gene TRBD1, 6 bases. V was trimmed by 6 bases and J by 0 bases, leaving 11 bases between them. Germline V gene lookup returns CDR1 ENHRY and CDR2 SYGVKD. The length of the CDR3 is 14 residues.

The chain is built from TRBV6-5 and TRBJ1-6; 7 nucleotides align to TRBD1. V lost 11 bases to trimming and J lost 2 bases; unmatched junction nucleotides: 6. The CDR3 covers 14 residues. Germline loops: CDR1 MNHEY, CDR2 SVGAGI. CDR3 DNA: TGTGCCTCCAGGGGGACCCCCTATAATTCACCCCTCCACTTT. Encoded protein: CASRGTPYNSPLHF.

The chain employs TRBV18 and TRBJ1-5, with 7 bases fitting TRBD1. The CDR3 length is 18 residues. Germline trimming cut 3 bases from V and 0 bases from J; bases unmatched to any gene: 11. Germline-derived CDR1 and CDR2 are KGHSH and LQKENI. In DNA form, the CDR3 reads TGTGCCAGCTCACCCAGGACAGGCGACACTTATAGCAATCAGCCCCAGCATTTT. This gives the protein CASSPRTGDTYSNQPQHF. Looking up the rest from reference TRBV18 and TRBJ1-5 gives the full variable domain: NAGVMQNPRHLVRRRGQEARLRCSPMKGHSHVYWYRQLPEEGLKFMVYLQKENIIDESGMPKERFSAEFPKEGPSILRIQQVVRGDSAAYFCASSPRTGDTYSNQPQHFGDGTRLSIL.

This chain uses TRBV5-1 with TRBJ2-5, with 9 bases lining up with TRBD1. Germline CDR1 reads SGHRS; CDR2 reads YFSETQ. The CDR3 covers 15 residues. Unmatched junction bases numbered 3, after V lost 2 bases and J lost 1 base. The CDR3 coding sequence is TGCGCCAGCAGCTTAACGGGACAGGGCCAAGAGACCCAGTACTTC. Translating gives CASSLTGQGQETQYF.

The chain recombines TRBV23-1 with TRBJ2-7; D is ambiguous. Being an ORF, TRBV23-1 has a function that is uncertain. This CDR3 is built from 14 residues. V was clipped by 3 bases and J by 5 bases, with 14 bases between them. CDR3 in DNA: TGCGCCAGCAGTCATTTTTGGTTCGGCCACGAGCAGTACTTC. It encodes CASSHFWFGHEQYF.

The gene calls are TRBV19 and TRBJ1-3; TRBD1 is a possible D gene (5 bases). This CDR3 spans 14 amino acids. V shed 7 bases and J shed 0 bases, with 10 bases lying between them. The germline V gene has CDR1 LNHDA and CDR2 SQIVND (reference sequence). The CDR3 spells CASTLRGSGNTIYF. The CDR3, as DNA: TGTGCCAGTACCCTAAGGGGCTCTGGAAACACCATATATTTT.

V gene TRBV7-2 combines with J gene TRBJ2-4, with no clear D. Trimming cost V 5 bases and J 8 bases, with 13 bases left between them. CDR1 is SGHTA, CDR2 FQGNSA, per germline. CDR3 length equals 13 residues. The CDR3 bases are TGTGCCAGCAGCCTCTCCGCGCAGGACATTCAGTACTTC. This translates into CASSLSAQDIQYF.

A word on this clone: The junction differs from germline at one of its ends, possibly a read error. V usage is TRBV5-6 and J usage is TRBJ2-2, with TRBD2 as a possible D gene (5 bases). This CDR3 spans 15 amino acids. Germline loops: CDR1 SGHDT, CDR2 YYEEEE. The CDR3 DNA reads TGTGCCAGCACCTTGGCACCGGCGGGTAACGGGGAGCTGTTTTTT. It specifies CASTLAPAGNGELFF.

The CDR3, as DNA: TGTGCCAGCTCACAGAGACAGGGGGGGAACTATGGCTACACCTTC. Its translation: CASSQRQGGNYGYTF. The chain employs TRBV18 and TRBJ1-2, with 9 bases lining up with TRBD1. Trimming at V came to 4 bases and at J to 2 bases, leaving 5 bases not matched to a gene. The CDR3 has 15 amino acids. Germline CDR1 is KGHSH and CDR2 is LQKENI.

The chain is built from TRBV6-5 and TRBJ2-7; D is undetermined. Germline CDR1 MNHEY, CDR2 SVGAGI. Deletions cut 6 bases from V and 1 base from J, with 10 bases between. This CDR3 spans 13 amino acids. CDR3 sequence reads: CASSLGLSYEQYF. CDR3 bases: TGTGCCAGCAGCCTTGGCCTTTCCTACGAGCAGTACTTC.

The chain carries TRBV18 and TRBJ1-2; 8 positions match TRBD1. V was clipped by 3 bases and J by 3 bases; unmatched bases: 9. Germline V gene data show CDR1 as KGHSH and CDR2 as LQKENI. The CDR3 spans 16 residues. CDR3 protein: CASSPTDRAEDYGYTF. The CDR3 DNA sequence: TGTGCCAGCTCACCGACGGACAGGGCGGAGGACTATGGCTACACCTTC.